The 15 T cell receptor beta chains reported below all come from one sample, sequenced in a study of CXCR3-negative and CXCR3-positive naive CD8 T cells. cDNA libraries for TRB were generated by 5' RACE incorporating UMI labels. TCRdb reprocessed the 5' RACE reads and stores each CDR3 protein as one record, lacking DNA. The data include about 150,000 distinct CDR3 sequences; the top ten clones carry about 0.27%. Study-wide results and limits: CXCR3-negative naive cells had less hydrophobic TRB CDR3s than did CXCR3-positive naive cells.

Their antigens remain unidentified. Sequencing used naive CXCR3+ CD8+ T cells from blood. Subset described: CD45RO-CCR7+CD27+CD95- naive CD8+ T cells expressing CXCR3 (TNR3+). Receptor source: a human donor in good health. Some clones in this sample may be carry-over from other donors' samples.

The rearrangement joins TRBV28 to TRBJ2-3; as DNA is missing, the TRBD2 call by TCRdb cannot be tested. Germline CDR1 and CDR2: MDHEN and SYDVKM. The CDR3 is 17 amino acids. The chain's CDR3 is CASSVQLAGGQADTQYF. The full variable domain, completed using reference TRBV28 and TRBJ2-3, is DVKVTQSSRYLVKRTGEKVFLECVQDMDHENMFWYRQDPGLGLRLIYFSYDVKMKEKGDIPEGYSVSREKKERFSLILESASTNQTSMYLCASSVQLAGGQADTQYFGPGTRLTVL.

The CDR3 region is CASMTEAPYEQYF. The rearrangement joins TRBV25-1 to TRBJ2-7; TCRdb names TRBD2, which stays unverified in the absence of DNA. Germline values: CDR1 MGHDK, CDR2 SYGVNS. This CDR3 comprises 13 residues.

The gene calls are TRBV15 and TRBJ2-7. The CDR3 totals 15 residues. Per germline, CDR1 LNHNV and CDR2 YYDKDF (reference sequence). The CDR3 here is CATSRAAALAYEQYF.

The rearrangement uses TRBV21-1 and TRBJ1-1. TRBV21-1 is flagged as a pseudogene. There are 13 residues in the CDR3. This CDR3 is CASSRQARAEAFF.

This CDR3 is CASSSGQGGISWETQYF. J is TRBJ2-5 and V is TRBV5-6; TCRdb picks TRBD2, but there is no DNA to check that call. Germline CDR1 is SGHDT and CDR2 is YYEEEE. The CDR3 is 17 amino acids.

The CDR3 loop is CSVPGDSIGRGYTF. V gene TRBV29-1 combines with J gene TRBJ1-2; TCRdb names TRBD1, which stays unverified in the absence of DNA. Germline V gene sequence: CDR1 SQVTM, CDR2 ANQGSEA. The CDR3 consists of 14 residues.

V is TRBV4-1 and J is TRBJ1-2. This CDR3 has 16 amino acids. Germline V gives CDR1 MGHRA, CDR2 YSYEKL. This CDR3 is CASSQDFPSATYGFTF.

This chain connects TRBV7-3 to TRBJ2-2. CDR3 size: 13 residues. Germline CDR1 reads SGHTA; CDR2 reads FQGTGA. The CDR3 reads CASSGGYTGELFF.

V is TRBV19 and J is TRBJ2-1; TCRdb proposes TRBD2, but this gene call is untestable without DNA. The CDR3 is 15 amino acids. In germline, CDR1 is LNHDA, CDR2 SQIVND (reference sequence). CDR3 sequence reads: CASSPLAGAYNEQFF.

This chain joins TRBV20-1 and TRBJ2-7. The length of the CDR3 is 14 residues. Germline V gene data show CDR1 as DFQATT and CDR2 as SNEGSKA (reference sequence). The CDR3 spells CSARVKGPTYEQYF.

The chain joins TRBV7-3 to TRBJ2-1; without DNA, the TCRdb call of TRBD1 cannot be checked. The CDR3 extends over 15 amino acids. Germline assignment: CDR1 SGHTA and CDR2 FQGTGA. The chain's CDR3 is CASSQGDPRYNEQFF.

This chain connects TRBV13 to TRBJ2-7; as DNA is missing, the TRBD1 call by TCRdb cannot be tested. The CDR3 consists of 16 residues. From germline, CDR1 is PRHDT and CDR2 FYEKMQ (reference sequence). The CDR3 sequence is CASSPPEGVGLYEQYF. Combining the CDR3 with reference TRBV13 and TRBJ2-7 gives the whole variable domain AAGVIQSPRHLIKEKRETATLKCYPIPRHDTVYWYQQGPGQDPQFLISFYEKMQSDKGSIPDRFSAQQFSDYHSELNMSSLELGDSALYFCASSPPEGVGLYEQYFGPGTRLTVT.

The chain employs TRBV21-1 and TRBJ1-2; TCRdb gives TRBD1 as the D gene, but with no DNA this cannot be confirmed. TRBV21-1 is deemed a pseudogene. The CDR3 runs 19 residues. The CDR3 region is CASSNSPGQRVEYNYGYTF.

This rearrangement joins TRBV4-1 to TRBJ2-1. Germline V gene lookup returns CDR1 MGHRA and CDR2 YSYEKL. The CDR3 runs to 14 residues. CDR3 sequence: CASSQGVLNNEQFF.

The chain has TRBV11-2 and TRBJ2-7; TCRdb indicates TRBD1, and absent DNA this call remains unverified. Per the germline V gene, CDR1 is SGHAT and CDR2 is FQNNGV. This CDR3 has 16 residues. This chain's CDR3 is CASSPEGGAILYEQYF.